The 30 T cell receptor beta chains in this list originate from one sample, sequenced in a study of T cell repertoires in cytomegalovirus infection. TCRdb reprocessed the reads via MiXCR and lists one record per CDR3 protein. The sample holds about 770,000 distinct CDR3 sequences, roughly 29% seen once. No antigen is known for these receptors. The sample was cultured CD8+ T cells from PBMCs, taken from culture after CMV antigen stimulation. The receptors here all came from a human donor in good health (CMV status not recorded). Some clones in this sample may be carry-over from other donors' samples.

As DNA, the CDR3 is TGTGCCAGCAGCTTTGCCCTCGACAGGAGCTCCTACAATGAGCAGTTCTTC. Translated: CASSFALDRSSYNEQFF. This chain joins TRBV11-2 and TRBJ2-1; TRBD1 is a possible D gene (6 bases). With 3 bases removed from V and 0 bases from J, the gap between germline ends came to 15 bases. Germline lookup yields CDR1 SGHAT and CDR2 FQNNGV. This CDR3 is 17 amino acids long.

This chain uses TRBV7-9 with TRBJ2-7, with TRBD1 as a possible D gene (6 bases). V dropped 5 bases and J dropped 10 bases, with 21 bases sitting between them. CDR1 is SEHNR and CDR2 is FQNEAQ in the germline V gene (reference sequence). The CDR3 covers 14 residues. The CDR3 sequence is CASSNRDNQETQYV. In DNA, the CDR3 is TGTGCCAGCAGCAACCGGGACAACCAAGAGACCCAGTACGTC.

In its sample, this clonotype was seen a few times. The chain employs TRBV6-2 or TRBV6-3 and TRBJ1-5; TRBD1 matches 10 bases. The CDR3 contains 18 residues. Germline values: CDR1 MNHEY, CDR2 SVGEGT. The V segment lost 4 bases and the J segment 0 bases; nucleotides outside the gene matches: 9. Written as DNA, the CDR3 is TGTGCCAGCAGTTCCACCGGGACAGGGGAATATAGCAATCAGCCCCAGCATTTT. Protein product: CASSSTGTGEYSNQPQHF.

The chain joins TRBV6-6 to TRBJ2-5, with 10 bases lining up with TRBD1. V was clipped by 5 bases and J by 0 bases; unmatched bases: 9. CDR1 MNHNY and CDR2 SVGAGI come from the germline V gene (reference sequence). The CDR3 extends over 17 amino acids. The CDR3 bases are TGTGCCAGCAGTCGGGACAGGGGCGAGGCGAACCAAGAGACCCAGTACTTC. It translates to CASSRDRGEANQETQYF.

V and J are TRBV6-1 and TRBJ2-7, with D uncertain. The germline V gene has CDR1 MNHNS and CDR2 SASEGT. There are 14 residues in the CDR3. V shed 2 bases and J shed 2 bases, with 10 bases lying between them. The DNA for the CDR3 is TGTGCCAGCAGTGAATTAACGGCTGCCTACGAGCAGTACTTC. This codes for CASSELTAAYEQYF.

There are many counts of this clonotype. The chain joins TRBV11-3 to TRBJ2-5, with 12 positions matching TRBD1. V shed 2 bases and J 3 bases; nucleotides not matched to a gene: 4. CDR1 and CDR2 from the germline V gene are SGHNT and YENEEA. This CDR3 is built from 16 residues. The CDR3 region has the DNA TGTGCCAGCAGCTTAAGGGACAGGGGGCTTGAAGAGACCCAGTACTTC. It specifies CASSLRDRGLEETQYF.

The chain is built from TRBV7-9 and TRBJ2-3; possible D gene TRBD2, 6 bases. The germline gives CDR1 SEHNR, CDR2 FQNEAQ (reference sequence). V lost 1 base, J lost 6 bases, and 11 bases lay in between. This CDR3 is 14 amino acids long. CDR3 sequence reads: CASSLELAPDTQYF. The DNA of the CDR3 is TGTGCCAGCAGCTTAGAACTAGCCCCTGATACGCAGTATTTT.

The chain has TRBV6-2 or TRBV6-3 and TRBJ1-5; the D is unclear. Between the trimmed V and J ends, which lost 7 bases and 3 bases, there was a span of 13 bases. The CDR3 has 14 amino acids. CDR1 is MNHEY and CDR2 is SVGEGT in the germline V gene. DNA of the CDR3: TGTGCCAGCACCCACGGGCGGTTCAATCAGCCCCAGCATTTT. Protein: CASTHGRFNQPQHF.

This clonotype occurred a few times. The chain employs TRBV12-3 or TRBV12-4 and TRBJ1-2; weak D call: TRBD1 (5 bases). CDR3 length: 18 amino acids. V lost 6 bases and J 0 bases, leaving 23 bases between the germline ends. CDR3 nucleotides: TGTGCCAGCAGCCCAGGAGGGGTTAGCGGTATAGCTAACTATGGCTACACCTTC. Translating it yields CASSPGGVSGIANYGYTF.

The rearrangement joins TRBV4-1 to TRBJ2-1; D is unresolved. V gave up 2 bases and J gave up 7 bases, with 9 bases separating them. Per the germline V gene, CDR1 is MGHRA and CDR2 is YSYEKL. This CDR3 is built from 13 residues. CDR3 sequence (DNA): TGCGCCAGCAGCCAACTGACCACTAATGAGCAGTTCTTC. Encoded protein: CASSQLTTNEQFF.

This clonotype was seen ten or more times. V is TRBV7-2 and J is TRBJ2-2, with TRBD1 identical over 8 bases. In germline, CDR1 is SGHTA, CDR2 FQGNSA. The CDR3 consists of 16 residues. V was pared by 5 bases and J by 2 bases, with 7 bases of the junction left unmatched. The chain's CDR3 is CASSPRTGPNTGELFF. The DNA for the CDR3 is TGTGCCAGCAGCCCCCGGACAGGGCCTAACACCGGGGAGCTGTTTTTT.

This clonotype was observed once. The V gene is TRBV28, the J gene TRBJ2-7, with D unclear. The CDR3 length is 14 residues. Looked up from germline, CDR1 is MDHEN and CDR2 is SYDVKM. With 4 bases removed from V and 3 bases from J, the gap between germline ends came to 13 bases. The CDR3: CASSSRTVFYEQYV. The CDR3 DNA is TGTGCCAGCAGTTCGCGGACGGTCTTCTACGAGCAGTACGTC.

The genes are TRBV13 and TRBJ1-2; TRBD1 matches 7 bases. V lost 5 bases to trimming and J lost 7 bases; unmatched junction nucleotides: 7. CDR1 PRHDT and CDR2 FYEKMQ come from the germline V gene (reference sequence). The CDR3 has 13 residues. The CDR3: CASSARTGPGYTF. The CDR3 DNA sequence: TGTGCCAGCAGCGCTCGGACAGGCCCTGGCTACACCTTC.

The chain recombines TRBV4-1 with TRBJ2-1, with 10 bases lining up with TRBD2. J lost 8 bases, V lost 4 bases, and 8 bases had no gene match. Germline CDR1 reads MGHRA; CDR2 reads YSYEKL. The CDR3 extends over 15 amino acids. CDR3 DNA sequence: TGCGCCAGCAGCCGAACTAGCGGGGTTGGCGATGAGCAGTTCTTC. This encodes CASSRTSGVGDEQFF.

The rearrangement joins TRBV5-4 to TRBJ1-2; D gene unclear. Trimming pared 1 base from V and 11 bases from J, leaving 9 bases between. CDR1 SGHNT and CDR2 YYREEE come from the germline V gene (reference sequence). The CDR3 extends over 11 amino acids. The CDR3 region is CASSLTGFYTF. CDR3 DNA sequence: TGTGCCAGCAGCTTGACCGGATTTTACACCTTC.

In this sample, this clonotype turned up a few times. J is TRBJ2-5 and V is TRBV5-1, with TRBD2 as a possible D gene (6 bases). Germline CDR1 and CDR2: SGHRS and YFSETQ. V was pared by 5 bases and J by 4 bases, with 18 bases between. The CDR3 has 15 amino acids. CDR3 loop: CASSPLSTRGETQYF. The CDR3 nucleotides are TGCGCCAGCAGTCCGCTTTCGACTAGGGGAGAGACCCAGTACTTC.

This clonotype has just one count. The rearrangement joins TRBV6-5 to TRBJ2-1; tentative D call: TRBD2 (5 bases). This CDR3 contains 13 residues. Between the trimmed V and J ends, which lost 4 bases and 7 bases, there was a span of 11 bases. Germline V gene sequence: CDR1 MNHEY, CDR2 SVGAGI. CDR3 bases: TGTGCCAGCAGTTTCGGGTGGGAGAATGAGCAGTTCTTC. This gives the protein CASSFGWENEQFF.

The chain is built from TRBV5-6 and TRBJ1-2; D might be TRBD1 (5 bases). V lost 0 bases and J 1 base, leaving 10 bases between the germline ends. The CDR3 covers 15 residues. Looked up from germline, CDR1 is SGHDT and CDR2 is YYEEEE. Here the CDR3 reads CASSLDGRDNYGYTF. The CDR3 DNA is TGTGCCAGCAGCTTGGATGGCAGGGATAACTATGGCTACACCTTC. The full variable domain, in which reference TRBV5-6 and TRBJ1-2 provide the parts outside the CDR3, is DAGVTQSPTHLIKTRGQQVTLRCSPKSGHDTVSWYQQALGQGPQFIFQYYEEEERQRGNFPDRFSGHQFPNYSSELNVNALLLGDSALYLCASSLDGRDNYGYTFGSGTRLTVV.

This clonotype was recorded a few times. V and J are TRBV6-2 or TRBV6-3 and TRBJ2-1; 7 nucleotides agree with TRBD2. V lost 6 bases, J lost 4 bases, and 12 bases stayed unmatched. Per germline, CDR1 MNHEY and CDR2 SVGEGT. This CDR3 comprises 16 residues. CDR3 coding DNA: TGTGCCAGCAGCCTCTTATGGGCGGGGGAATACAATGAGCAGTTCTTC. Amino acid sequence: CASSLLWAGEYNEQFF.

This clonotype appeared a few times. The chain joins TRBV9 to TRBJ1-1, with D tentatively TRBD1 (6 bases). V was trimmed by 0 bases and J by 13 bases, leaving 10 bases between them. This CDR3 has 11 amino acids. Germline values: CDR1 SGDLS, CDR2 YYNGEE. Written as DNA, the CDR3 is TGTGCCAGCAGCGTAGTGTCAGGGGTTTTCTTT. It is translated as CASSVVSGVFF.

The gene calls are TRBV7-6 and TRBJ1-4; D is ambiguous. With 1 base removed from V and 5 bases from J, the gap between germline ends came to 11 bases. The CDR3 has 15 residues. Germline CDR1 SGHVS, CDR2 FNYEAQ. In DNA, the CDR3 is TGTGCCAGCAGCTTAGGGTCACCACGAAATGAAAAACTGTTTTTT. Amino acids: CASSLGSPRNEKLFF.

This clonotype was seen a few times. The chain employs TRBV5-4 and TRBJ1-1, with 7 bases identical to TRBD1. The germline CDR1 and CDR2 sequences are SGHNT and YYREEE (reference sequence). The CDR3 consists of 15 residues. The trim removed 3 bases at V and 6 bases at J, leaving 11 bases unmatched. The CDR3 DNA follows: TGTGCCAGCAGCTCGGGACAGCTAGGTTCGCCTGAAGCTTTCTTT. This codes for CASSSGQLGSPEAFF.

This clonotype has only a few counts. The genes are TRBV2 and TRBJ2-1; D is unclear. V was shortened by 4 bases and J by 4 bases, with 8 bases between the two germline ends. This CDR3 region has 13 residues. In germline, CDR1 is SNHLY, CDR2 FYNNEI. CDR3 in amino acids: CASSGLDYNEQFF. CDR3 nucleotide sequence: TGTGCCAGCAGTGGGCTAGATTACAATGAGCAGTTCTTC. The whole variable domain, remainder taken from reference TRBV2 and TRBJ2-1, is EPEVTQTPSHQVTQMGQEVILRCVPISNHLYFYWYRQILGQKVEFLVSFYNNEISEKSEIFDDQFSVERPDGSNFTLKIRSTKLEDSAMYFCASSGLDYNEQFFGPGTRLTVL.

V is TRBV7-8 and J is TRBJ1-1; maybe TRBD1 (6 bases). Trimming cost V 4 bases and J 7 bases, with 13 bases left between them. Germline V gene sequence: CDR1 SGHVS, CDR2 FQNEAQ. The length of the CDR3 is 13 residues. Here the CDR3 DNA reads TGTGCCAGCAGCTCCGCAGGGGCGGGTGAAGCTTTCTTT. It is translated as CASSSAGAGEAFF.

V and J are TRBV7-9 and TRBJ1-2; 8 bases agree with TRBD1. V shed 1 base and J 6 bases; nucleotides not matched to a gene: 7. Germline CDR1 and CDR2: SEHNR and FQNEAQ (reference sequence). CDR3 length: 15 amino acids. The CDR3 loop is CASSLGAGGADGYTF. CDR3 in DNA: TGTGCCAGCAGCTTAGGAGCAGGGGGCGCCGATGGCTACACCTTC.

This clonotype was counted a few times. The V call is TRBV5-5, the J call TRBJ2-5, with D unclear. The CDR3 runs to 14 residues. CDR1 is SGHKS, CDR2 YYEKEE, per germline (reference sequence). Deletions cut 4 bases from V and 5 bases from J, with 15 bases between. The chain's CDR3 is CASSAGSVRETQYF. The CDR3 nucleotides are TGTGCCAGCAGCGCCGGCTCGGTGCGGGAGACCCAGTACTTC.

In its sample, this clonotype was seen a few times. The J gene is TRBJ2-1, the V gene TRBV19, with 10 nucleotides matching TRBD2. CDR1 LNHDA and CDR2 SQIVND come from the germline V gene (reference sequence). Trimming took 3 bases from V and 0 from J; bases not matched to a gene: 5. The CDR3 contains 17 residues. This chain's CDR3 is CASSIFSGGSSYNEQFF. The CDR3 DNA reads TGTGCCAGTAGTATTTTTAGCGGGGGGTCCTCCTACAATGAGCAGTTCTTC.

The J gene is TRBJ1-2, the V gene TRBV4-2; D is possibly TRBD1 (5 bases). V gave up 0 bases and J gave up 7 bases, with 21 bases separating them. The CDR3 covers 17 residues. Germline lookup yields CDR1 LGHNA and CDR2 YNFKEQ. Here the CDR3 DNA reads TGTGCCAGCAGCCAAGACGGCCAGGGCCACCCCCCGGGTGGCTACACCTTC. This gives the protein CASSQDGQGHPPGGYTF.

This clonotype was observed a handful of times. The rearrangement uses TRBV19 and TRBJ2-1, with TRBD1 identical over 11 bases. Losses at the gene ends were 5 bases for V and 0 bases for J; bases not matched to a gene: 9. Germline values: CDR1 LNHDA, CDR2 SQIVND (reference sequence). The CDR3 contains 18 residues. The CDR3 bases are TGTGCCAGTAGTGTGGGACAGGGGGGAATGAGCTCCTACAATGAGCAGTTCTTC. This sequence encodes CASSVGQGGMSSYNEQFF. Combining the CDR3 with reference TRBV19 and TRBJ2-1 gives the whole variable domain DGGITQSPKYLFRKEGQNVTLSCEQNLNHDAMYWYRQDPGQGLRLIYYSQIVNDFQKGDIAEGYSVSREKKESFPLTVTSAQKNPTAFYLCASSVGQGGMSSYNEQFFGPGTRLTVL.

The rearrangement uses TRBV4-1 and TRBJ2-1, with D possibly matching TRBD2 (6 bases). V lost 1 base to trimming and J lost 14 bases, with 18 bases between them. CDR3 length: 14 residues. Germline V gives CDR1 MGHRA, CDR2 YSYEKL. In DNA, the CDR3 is TGCGCCAGCAGCCAAGGGTGGCTAGCGAGTCGAAAGTTCTTC. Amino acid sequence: CASSQGWLASRKFF.